This passage covers 10 T cell receptor beta chains from one sample sequenced in a study of response to subunit inactivated influenza vaccine. TCRdb independently ran MiXCR on the RT-PCR reads; one entry per CDR3 protein. The table includes some 850,000 distinct CDR3 sequences, approximately 18% detected once. The sequences come from PBMCs from blood, collected about 5 days after vaccination. The origin of the receptors is a man aged 50-59 years who received an inactivated influenza vaccine.

CDR3 bases: TGCGCCAGCAGCCAAGAAATGGGCAGGGGATACGAGCAGTACTTC. This translates into CASSQEMGRGYEQYF. The V gene is TRBV4-3, the J gene TRBJ2-7; D may be TRBD1 (6 bases). Germline loops: CDR1 LGHNA, CDR2 YSLEER. This CDR3 has 15 amino acids. V gave up 0 bases and J gave up 4 bases, with 13 bases separating them.

The rearrangement uses TRBV6-5 and TRBJ2-1; maybe TRBD2 (6 bases). The CDR3 length is 16 residues. The germline V gene has CDR1 MNHEY and CDR2 SVGAGI. V dropped 1 base and J dropped 1 base, with 11 bases sitting between them. The CDR3 region has the DNA TGTGCCAGCAGTTACTGGCCTAGCGAATCCTACAATGAGCAGTTCTTC. Translation gives CASSYWPSESYNEQFF.

The CDR3 protein is CASSQGGGISTEAFF. Written as DNA, the CDR3 is TGTGCCAGCAGTCAGGGGGGCGGAATTTCTACTGAAGCTTTCTTT. The chain joins TRBV12-3 or TRBV12-4 to TRBJ1-1; 7 bases line up with TRBD1. The CDR3 extends over 15 amino acids. Losses at the gene ends were 5 bases for V and 5 bases for J; bases not matched to a gene: 11.

Many counts were recorded for this clonotype. This chain joins TRBV5-5 and TRBJ1-1, with D maybe TRBD1 (6 bases). Germline V gene lookup returns CDR1 SGHKS and CDR2 YYEKEE (reference sequence). The CDR3 is 16 amino acids. V lost 1 base and J 2 bases, leaving 15 bases between the germline ends. CDR3 loop: CASSLFSGVRNTEAFF. The CDR3 nucleotides read TGTGCCAGCAGCTTGTTTTCAGGGGTCAGAAACACTGAAGCTTTCTTT.

In nucleotides, the CDR3 is TGCAGTGTTGCGCGTTTTTTTCGTGGCAATCAGCCCCAGCATTTT. This translates into CSVARFFRGNQPQHF. The V and J genes are TRBV20-1 and TRBJ1-5; no clear D gene. Trimming shortened V by 7 bases and J by 2 bases, and 18 bases separated the two germline ends. The CDR3 contains 15 residues. Germline CDR1 and CDR2: DFQATT and SNEGSKA (reference sequence).

V and J are TRBV4-2 and TRBJ1-1; the D is unclear. There are 12 residues in the CDR3. Germline-derived CDR1 and CDR2 are LGHNA and YNFKEQ. V lost 1 base to trimming and J lost 9 bases, with 9 bases between them. The CDR3 nucleotides are TGTGCCAGCAGCCAAGGGCGGGTACAAGCTTTCTTT. Its translation is CASSQGRVQAFF.

V gene TRBV2 combines with J gene TRBJ1-5, with TRBD1 identical over 7 bases. J lost 3 bases, V lost 4 bases, and 3 bases had no gene match. The CDR3 consists of 14 residues. Germline assignment: CDR1 SNHLY and CDR2 FYNNEI. The CDR3 is CASSGQGDNQPQHF. The DNA of the CDR3 is TGTGCCAGCAGTGGGCAGGGGGACAATCAGCCCCAGCATTTT. The whole variable domain, filled in from reference TRBV2 and TRBJ1-5, reads EPEVTQTPSHQVTQMGQEVILRCVPISNHLYFYWYRQILGQKVEFLVSFYNNEISEKSEIFDDQFSVERPDGSNFTLKIRSTKLEDSAMYFCASSGQGDNQPQHFGDGTRLSIL.

The chain links TRBV11-2 to TRBJ2-4, with 10 nucleotides matching TRBD2. The CDR3 contains 20 residues. The V and J ends lost 1 base and 2 bases, in that order; junction bases with no gene match: 14. The germline V gene encodes CDR1 SGHAT and CDR2 FQNNGV. This chain's CDR3 is CASSLVGAGGKVVPKNIQYF. In nucleotides, the CDR3 is TGTGCCAGCAGCTTAGTAGGAGCGGGGGGGAAGGTTGTCCCCAAAAACATTCAGTACTTC.

This clonotype was observed a handful of times. The CDR3 loop reads CASSWQGSLGEQYF. The DNA for the CDR3 is TGTGCCAGCAGCTGGCAGGGGAGTCTTGGCGAGCAGTACTTC. The V call is TRBV5-4, the J call TRBJ2-7; a weak D match, TRBD1 (6 bases). The V end was cut by 3 bases, the J end by 6 bases, with 16 bases between. The CDR3 sequence is 14 residues long. Germline V gene data show CDR1 as SGHNT and CDR2 as YYREEE (reference sequence).

This clonotype was seen many times. The conserved phenylalanine or tryptophan is not found at the CDR3 terminus, so this likely reflects a read error. The DNA is left out, because the CDR3 cannot be placed on it with certainty; the CDR3 is given as TCRdb lists it. CDR3 sequence: CASYRGPVST. The V and J genes are TRBV2 and TRBJ1-2; the table's D gene call, TRBD1, was not cross checked with the DNA. The length of the CDR3 is 10 amino acids, counting both ends. The germline V gene encodes CDR1 SNHLY and CDR2 FYNNEI.